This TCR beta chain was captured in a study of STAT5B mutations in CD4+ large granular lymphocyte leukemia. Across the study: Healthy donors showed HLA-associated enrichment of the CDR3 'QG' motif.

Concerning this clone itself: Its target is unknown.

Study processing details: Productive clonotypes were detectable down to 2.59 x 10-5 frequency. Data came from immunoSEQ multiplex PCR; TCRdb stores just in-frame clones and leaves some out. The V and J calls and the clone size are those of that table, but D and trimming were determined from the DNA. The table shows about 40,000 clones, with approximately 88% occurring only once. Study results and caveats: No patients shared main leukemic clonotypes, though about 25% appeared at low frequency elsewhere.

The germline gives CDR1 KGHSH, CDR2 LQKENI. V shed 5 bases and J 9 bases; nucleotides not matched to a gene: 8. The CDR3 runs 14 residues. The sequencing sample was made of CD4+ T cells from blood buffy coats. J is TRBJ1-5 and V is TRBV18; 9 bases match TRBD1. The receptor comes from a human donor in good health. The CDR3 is CASSSRQGDRPQHF. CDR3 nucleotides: TGTGCCAGCTCATCCCGACAGGGGGATCGGCCCCAGCATTTT.